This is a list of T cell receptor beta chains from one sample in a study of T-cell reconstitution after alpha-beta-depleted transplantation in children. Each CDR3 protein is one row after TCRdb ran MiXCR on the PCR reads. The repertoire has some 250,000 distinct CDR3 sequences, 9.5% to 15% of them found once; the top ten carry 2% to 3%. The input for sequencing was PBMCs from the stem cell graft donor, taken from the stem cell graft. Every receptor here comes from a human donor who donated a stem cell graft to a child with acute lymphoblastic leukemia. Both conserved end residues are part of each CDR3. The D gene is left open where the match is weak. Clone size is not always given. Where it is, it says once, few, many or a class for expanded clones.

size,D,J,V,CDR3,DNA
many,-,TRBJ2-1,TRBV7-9,CASSRRGVVEQFF,TGTGCCAGCAGCCGTAGAGGAGTGGTTGAGCAGTTCTTC
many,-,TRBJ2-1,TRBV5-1,CASSLGAGDNEQFF,TGCGCCAGCAGCTTGGGGGCAGGAGACAATGAGCAGTTCTTC
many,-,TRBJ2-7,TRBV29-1,CSVGVSVYEQYF,TGCAGCGTTGGGGTCTCGGTCTACGAGCAGTACTTC
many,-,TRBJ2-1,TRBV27,CASSFGRPSYNEQFF,TGTGCCAGCAGTTTTGGGCGGCCCTCCTACAATGAGCAGTTCTTC
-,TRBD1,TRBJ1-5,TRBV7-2,CASSSDGQGGQPQHF,TGTGCCAGCAGTTCAGACGGACAGGGTGGCCAGCCCCAGCATTTT
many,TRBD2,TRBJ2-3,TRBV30,CALAVKDTQYF,TGTGCCCTAGCGGTGAAAGATACGCAGTATTTT
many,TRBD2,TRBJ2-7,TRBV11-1,CASSLTGGPGEQYF,TGTGCCAGCAGCTTAACGGGAGGGCCGGGAGAGCAGTACTTC
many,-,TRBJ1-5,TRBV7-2,CASSLAGGAGNQPQHF,TGTGCCAGCAGCTTAGCTGGAGGGGCGGGAAATCAGCCCCAGCATTTT
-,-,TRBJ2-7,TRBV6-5,CASSYYELGGGGAYEQYF,TGTGCCAGCAGTTACTATGAATTAGGGGGTGGAGGGGCCTACGAGCAGTACTTC
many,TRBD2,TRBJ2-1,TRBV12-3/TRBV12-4,CASRRAGGTYNEQFF,TGTGCCAGCAGAAGGGCGGGGGGGACCTACAATGAGCAGTTCTTC
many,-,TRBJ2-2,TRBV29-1,CSVEGGRYTGELFF,TGCAGCGTTGAAGGGGGCCGATATACCGGGGAGCTGTTTTTT
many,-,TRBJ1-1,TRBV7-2,CASSPLDSFNTEAFF,TGTGCCAGCAGCCCCCTGGACTCGTTCAACACTGAAGCTTTCTTT
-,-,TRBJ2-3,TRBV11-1,CASSLVRSFRRTPTDTQYF,TGTGCCAGCAGCTTAGTTCGTTCATTTCGAAGGACCCCCACAGATACGCAGTATTTT
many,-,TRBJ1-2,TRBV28,CASSLSFYGYTF,TGTGCCAGCAGTTTGTCTTTCTATGGCTACACCTTC
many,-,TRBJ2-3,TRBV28,CASGRTKVTDTQYF,TGTGCCAGCGGGCGGACAAAAGTCACAGATACGCAGTATTTT
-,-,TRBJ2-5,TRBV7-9,CASSSVQGDETQYF,TGTGCCAGCAGCTCAGTACAGGGTGATGAGACCCAGTACTTC
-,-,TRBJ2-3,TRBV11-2,CASSRSLRTTDTQYF,TGTGCCAGCAGCCGGAGCCTCAGAACCACAGATACGCAGTATTTT